The following is a T cell receptor (beta chain) sequence with its context. The sample comes from a study of blood T cell repertoires in COVID-19. As originally analysed: Cell counts per sample came from amplifying reference gene primers. Sequencing used immunoSEQ multiplex PCR; TCRdb keeps in-frame clones, though not all of them. Clone size and the V and J calls come from that table; the DNA yielded D and trimming. The sample shows approximately 240,000 clones, roughly 86% of them seen only once. CDR3 length: 12 residues. The V end lost 10 bases, the J end lost 5 bases, and 14 bases lay between the germline ends. The germline V gene has CDR1 MNHEY and CDR2 SVGAGI.

The rearrangement uses TRBV6-5 and TRBJ2-5, with D possibly being TRBD1 (6 bases). The source material was peripheral blood. The receptor was derived from a woman in her 30s who had recovered from COVID-19. The CDR3: CATASGVETQYF. CDR3 DNA sequence: TGTGCCACCGCCTCAGGGGTCGAGACCCAGTACTTC.